The 30 T cell receptor beta chains in this list originate from one sample, sequenced in a study of OX40 agonist ivuxolimab in advanced cancers. TCRdb's table, derived via immunoSEQ multiplex PCR, lists solely in-frame clones and lacks some. The table lists tens of thousands of clones, over 85% of them singletons. The specimen was CD4+ or CD8+ T cells sorted from blood, collected in a trial of the OX40 agonist ivuxolimab. The receptor source for this set is an adult with an advanced solid tumor such as melanoma, head and neck, liver or kidney cancer.

The CDR3 region is CASSQDSGSYEQYF. The CDR3 DNA is TGCGCCAGCAGCCAAGATAGTGGTTCCTACGAGCAGTACTTC. The rearrangement uses TRBV4-3 and TRBJ2-7; D not resolved. Germline V gene sequence: CDR1 LGHNA, CDR2 YSLEER. Trimming removed 0 bases from V and 1 base from J, with 7 bases in between. This CDR3 region has 14 residues.

The chain links TRBV7-9 to TRBJ1-3; no definite D call. V dropped 0 bases and J dropped 8 bases, with 5 bases sitting between them. The length of the CDR3 is 12 residues. Germline-derived CDR1 and CDR2 are SEHNR and FQNEAQ (reference sequence). CDR3 sequence reads: CASSLARDTIYF. In DNA, the CDR3 is TGTGCCAGCAGCTTAGCACGAGACACCATATATTTT.

The rearrangement uses TRBV19 and TRBJ2-1; 7 bases fit TRBD1. V was clipped by 5 bases and J by 2 bases; unmatched bases: 9. The CDR3 loop spans 16 amino acids. CDR1 LNHDA and CDR2 SQIVND come from the germline V gene (reference sequence). Here the CDR3 DNA reads TGTGCCAGTAGTCCCAAGGGGGACAGACCCTACAATGAGCAGTTCTTC. Amino acid sequence: CASSPKGDRPYNEQFF.

The V and J genes are TRBV6-5 and TRBJ1-4; tentatively, D is TRBD1 (6 bases). V dropped 1 base and J dropped 8 bases, with 14 bases sitting between them. This CDR3 is built from 15 residues. Germline loops: CDR1 MNHEY, CDR2 SVGAGI. In nucleotides, the CDR3 is TGTGCCAGCAGTTACTTCGGGGGCGGGAAGGAAAAACTGTTTTTT. It codes for CASSYFGGGKEKLFF.

This chain joins TRBV9 and TRBJ2-3; TRBD2 matches at 12 bases. The germline CDR1 and CDR2 sequences are SGDLS and YYNGEE. V trimming: 5 bases; J trimming: 11 bases; junction bases outside the gene matches: 9. The CDR3 contains 14 residues. CDR3 sequence reads: CASSASGGASLQYF. CDR3 in DNA: TGTGCCAGCAGTGCTAGCGGGGGGGCCTCCTTGCAGTATTTT. The whole variable domain, filled in from reference TRBV9 and TRBJ2-3, reads DSGVTQTPKHLITATGQRVTLRCSPRSGDLSVYWYQQSLDQGLQFLIQYYNGEERAKGNILERFSAQQFPDLHSELNLSSLELGDSALYFCASSASGGASLQYFGPGTRLTVL.

This clone is a singleton in its sample. The chain couples TRBV6-6 to TRBJ1-2; 7 nucleotides line up with TRBD1. The ends lost 3 bases at V and 6 bases at J; junction bases unmatched: 4. The germline gives CDR1 MNHNY, CDR2 SVGAGI (reference sequence). The CDR3 contains 13 residues. Written as DNA, the CDR3 is TGTGCCAGCAGTTATGTCAGGGGGGATGGCTACACCTTC. This codes for CASSYVRGDGYTF.

CDR3 DNA sequence: TGTGCCAGCAGTCGGGACAGCAATCAGCCCCAGCATTTT. Its protein product is CASSRDSNQPQHF. The J gene is TRBJ1-5, the V gene TRBV28, with a possible D match to TRBD1 (5 bases). V dropped 5 bases and J dropped 1 base, with 6 bases sitting between them. This CDR3 comprises 13 residues. Per the germline V gene, CDR1 is MDHEN and CDR2 is SYDVKM.

The chain has TRBV5-8 and TRBJ1-5, with unresolved D. Germline-derived CDR1 and CDR2 are SGHTS and YDEGEE. The V and J ends lost 4 bases and 4 bases respectively, with 6 bases between them. The CDR3 spans 12 residues. Here the CDR3 DNA reads TGTGCCAGCAGCGCCCTTAATCAGCCCCAGCATTTT. As protein: CASSALNQPQHF.

The chain joins TRBV4-1 to TRBJ2-3; 9 bases fit TRBD2. CDR1 is MGHRA, CDR2 YSYEKL, per germline. V lost 9 bases, J lost 5 bases, and 24 bases stayed unmatched. The CDR3 has 19 amino acids. The CDR3 protein is CASPGGRGRAGALLDTQYF. CDR3 nucleotide sequence: TGCGCCAGTCCCGGGGGTCGCGGGAGGGCCGGGGCGTTGTTAGATACGCAGTATTTT.

The chain couples TRBV29-1 to TRBJ2-7; TRBD1 matches at 11 bases. Germline-derived CDR1 and CDR2 are SQVTM and ANQGSEA. The V and J ends lost 4 bases and 0 bases, in that order; junction bases with no gene match: 2. The CDR3 totals 14 residues. The CDR3 bases are TGCAGCGTTGTCGGGACAGGGGGCTCCTACGAGCAGTACTTC. Residues: CSVVGTGGSYEQYF.

This clone was seen more than once but under ten times. V and J are TRBV19 and TRBJ2-5; perhaps TRBD1 as D (5 bases). The V end was cut by 5 bases, the J end by 5 bases, with 12 bases between. This CDR3 spans 13 amino acids. The germline gives CDR1 LNHDA, CDR2 SQIVND (reference sequence). The CDR3 loop reads CASSRDSGETQYF. CDR3 nucleotide sequence: TGTGCCAGTAGTCGCGACAGTGGGGAGACCCAGTACTTC. The full variable domain, its missing parts supplied by reference TRBV19 and TRBJ2-5, is DGGITQSPKYLFRKEGQNVTLSCEQNLNHDAMYWYRQDPGQGLRLIYYSQIVNDFQKGDIAEGYSVSREKKESFPLTVTSAQKNPTAFYLCASSRDSGETQYFGPGTRLLVL.

This rearrangement joins TRBV29-1 to TRBJ2-5, with D possibly being TRBD1 (6 bases). Trimming pared 2 bases from V and 3 bases from J, leaving 7 bases between. The length of the CDR3 is 12 residues. The germline gives CDR1 SQVTM, CDR2 ANQGSEA. CDR3 bases: TGCAGCGTTGAACACAGGGAAGAGACCCAGTACTTC. Its translation: CSVEHREETQYF. Full variable domain (missing parts from reference TRBV29-1 and TRBJ2-5): SAVISQKPSRDICQRGTSLTIQCQVDSQVTMMFWYRQQPGQSLTLIATANQGSEATYESGFVIDKFPISRPNLTFSTLTVSNMSPEDSSIYLCSVEHREETQYFGPGTRLLVL.

The chain employs TRBV4-2 and TRBJ2-2; weak D call: TRBD1 (6 bases). The germline V gene has CDR1 LGHNA and CDR2 YNFKEQ. The CDR3 extends over 19 amino acids. Deletions cut 0 bases from V and 0 bases from J, with 17 bases between. Written as DNA, the CDR3 is TGTGCCAGCAGCCAAGAGAGTGGGCCGACAGGATCGAACACCGGGGAGCTGTTTTTT. It specifies CASSQESGPTGSNTGELFF.

The chain employs TRBV6-1 and TRBJ2-1; 7 nucleotides align to TRBD2. This CDR3 comprises 13 residues. Per germline, CDR1 MNHNS and CDR2 SASEGT. V lost 4 bases to trimming and J lost 7 bases; unmatched junction nucleotides: 4. CDR3 sequence: CASSGQGLNEQFF. The CDR3 coding sequence is TGTGCCAGCAGTGGGCAGGGACTAAATGAGCAGTTCTTC.

V and J are TRBV6-1 and TRBJ1-3; 8 bases are shared with TRBD1. The CDR3 totals 14 residues. The junction had 6 bases not matched to a gene; V was cut back by 10 bases and J by 1 base. Germline CDR1 and CDR2: MNHNS and SASEGT. CDR3 bases: TGTGCCACCGGACAGGGAATATCTGGAAACACCATATATTTT. Protein product: CATGQGISGNTIYF.

For the CDR3, the DNA is TGTGCCAGTAGTCTCTCGGATGCGGCCTATGGCTACACCTTC. Encoded protein: CASSLSDAAYGYTF. The chain employs TRBV19 and TRBJ1-2; D is unclear. The CDR3 runs 14 residues. Germline lookup yields CDR1 LNHDA and CDR2 SQIVND (reference sequence). The V and J ends lost 5 bases and 4 bases respectively, with 14 bases between them.

This clone was counted once. The chain's CDR3 is CASSLGQGIYGYTF. In DNA form, the CDR3 reads TGTGCCAGCAGCTTAGGACAGGGGATCTATGGCTACACCTTC. The J gene is TRBJ1-2, the V gene TRBV7-6; TRBD1 aligns across 8 bases. With V trimmed by 1 base and J by 4 bases, 2 bases remained unmatched. Germline loops: CDR1 SGHVS, CDR2 FNYEAQ. CDR3 length: 14 amino acids.

The chain has TRBV5-4 and TRBJ1-1, with unresolved D. This CDR3 has 13 amino acids. Germline V gene lookup returns CDR1 SGHNT and CDR2 YYREEE (reference sequence). V dropped 4 bases and J dropped 7 bases, with 14 bases sitting between them. The DNA of the CDR3 is TGTGCCAGCAGCGATAGTAGGGAAGGTGAAGCTTTCTTT. Translating gives CASSDSREGEAFF.

The chain has TRBV6-5 and TRBJ2-7; D not certain. The germline V and J ends were trimmed by 5 bases and 2 bases, with 16 bases remaining between them. The CDR3 contains 15 residues. Per germline, CDR1 MNHEY and CDR2 SVGAGI. DNA of the CDR3: TGTGCCAGCAGTCCCGGAAGTGTACCCACCTACGAGCAGTACTTC. Amino acid sequence: CASSPGSVPTYEQYF.

This chain uses TRBV6-6 with TRBJ1-1; no reliable D call. CDR3 length: 11 amino acids. Per the germline V gene, CDR1 is MNHNY and CDR2 is SVGAGI (reference sequence). The V end was cut by 5 bases, the J end by 6 bases, with 7 bases between. CDR3 sequence (DNA): TGTGCCAGCAGTGTCTTAGCTGAAGCTTTCTTT. Amino acid sequence: CASSVLAEAFF.

This sequence joins TRBV7-9 and TRBJ1-2; a weak D match, TRBD1 (6 bases). V was shortened by 2 bases and J by 4 bases, with 17 bases between the two germline ends. The CDR3 runs to 16 residues. Germline-derived CDR1 and CDR2 are SEHNR and FQNEAQ (reference sequence). The CDR3 DNA reads as TGTGCCAGCAGCTTACGTCGGGACACCGGAGTCTATGGCTACACCTTC. Residues: CASSLRRDTGVYGYTF.

The chain uses TRBV19 and TRBJ2-5; 7 nucleotides align to TRBD2. The CDR3 is 14 amino acids. Unmatched junction bases numbered 6, after V lost 3 bases and J lost 5 bases. CDR1 LNHDA and CDR2 SQIVND come from the germline V gene (reference sequence). The CDR3 protein is CASSITGAGETQYF. In DNA form, the CDR3 reads TGTGCCAGTAGTATTACGGGAGCGGGGGAGACCCAGTACTTC.

This chain uses TRBV2 with TRBJ1-1; 9 nucleotides line up with TRBD1. The V gene's germline CDR1 is SNHLY and CDR2 FYNNEI. V was pared by 3 bases and J by 1 base, with 3 bases of the junction left unmatched. CDR3 length: 15 amino acids. The CDR3 loop is CASSDTGGWNTEAFF. CDR3 in DNA: TGTGCCAGCAGTGACACAGGGGGCTGGAACACTGAAGCTTTCTTT. Using reference TRBV2 and TRBJ1-1 for the parts outside the CDR3, the full variable domain is EPEVTQTPSHQVTQMGQEVILRCVPISNHLYFYWYRQILGQKVEFLVSFYNNEISEKSEIFDDQFSVERPDGSNFTLKIRSTKLEDSAMYFCASSDTGGWNTEAFFGQGTRLTVV.

The chain carries TRBV10-3 and TRBJ2-1, with 8 bases identical to TRBD2. Losses at the gene ends were 6 bases for V and 5 bases for J; bases not matched to a gene: 3. In germline, CDR1 is ENHRY, CDR2 SYGVKD. The CDR3 totals 13 residues. The CDR3: CAIRGLADNEQFF. DNA of the CDR3: TGTGCCATCAGAGGACTAGCCGACAATGAGCAGTTCTTC.

This chain links TRBV7-9 with TRBJ2-2; D remains ambiguous. Germline V gives CDR1 SEHNR, CDR2 FQNEAQ (reference sequence). Trimming stripped 7 bases from V and 3 bases from J, with 3 bases between. The CDR3 consists of 11 residues. The DNA of the CDR3 is TGTGCCAGCACCGACACCGGGGAGCTGTTTTTT. Encoded protein: CASTDTGELFF.

The chain links TRBV13 to TRBJ2-5, with 7 bases identical to TRBD1. In germline, CDR1 is PRHDT, CDR2 FYEKMQ (reference sequence). The trim removed 5 bases at V and 5 bases at J, leaving 14 bases unmatched. The CDR3 is made up of 16 amino acids. The CDR3 coding sequence is TGTGCCAGCAGCATAAGGACAGGCCCTGACAGGGAGACCCAGTACTTC. Translated, it gives CASSIRTGPDRETQYF.

This chain connects TRBV7-2 to TRBJ2-5; the D gene is possibly TRBD2 (5 bases). Trimming took off 5 bases at V and 1 base at J, with 14 bases between the two ends. The CDR3 consists of 15 residues. Germline values: CDR1 SGHTA, CDR2 FQGNSA. CDR3 in DNA: TGTGCCAGCAGCGATTGGGAGACTCTCCAAGAGACCCAGTACTTC. Its translation is CASSDWETLQETQYF.

The chain employs TRBV28 and TRBJ2-7; the match to TRBD2 covers 11 bases. After removal of 5 bases from V and 5 bases from J, the junction contained 8 bases not matched to a gene. Germline V gene sequence: CDR1 MDHEN, CDR2 SYDVKM. The CDR3 sequence is 15 residues long. CDR3 nucleotide sequence: TGTGCCAGCAGTCCCCAGACTAGCGGGATACACGAGCAGTACTTC. Translation gives CASSPQTSGIHEQYF.

This chain joins TRBV5-1 and TRBJ1-2; tentative D call: TRBD1 (5 bases). V lost 3 bases, J lost 8 bases, and 17 bases lay in between. Germline values: CDR1 SGHRS, CDR2 YFSETQ. There are 14 residues in the CDR3. The CDR3 DNA follows: TGCGCCAGCAGCTCTGGGACGGACCTCTTAGGCTACACCTTC. The encoded protein is CASSSGTDLLGYTF.

CDR3 sequence: CATSRDRLHGLGGGYTF. In nucleotides, the CDR3 is TGTGCCACCAGCAGAGATAGGCTACACGGACTTGGTGGTGGCTACACCTTC. The chain uses TRBV15 and TRBJ1-2, with unresolved D. The CDR3 runs to 17 residues. Germline V gene sequence: CDR1 LNHNV, CDR2 YYDKDF (reference sequence). V was trimmed by 0 bases and J by 7 bases, leaving 21 bases between them.